This T cell receptor (beta chain) was sequenced in a study of blood T cell repertoires in COVID-19 (dated by TCRdb to about 2020). With respect to the entire study: Samples covering the acute and convalescent phases of COVID-19 were provided by collaborators in the United States, Italy and Spain. The material from the prospective study consisted of cDNA or gDNA derived from T cells, B-cell-depleted T cells, or PBMCs. Deeply sampled blood TCRbeta repertoires from subjects exposed to, actively infected with, or recovered from COVID-19 were included in the dataset. The repertoires were released in a freely available public database intended as a resource for research on the immune response to SARS-CoV-2. Samples came from the ongoing ImmuneRACE study (first 160 participants) plus 1,254 subjects from 6 global collaborators. A de-identified subject ID, COVID-19 status, age in years and sex were almost always included in the sample metadata. Where available, HLA class I and class II types were obtained from metadata supplied by the sample provider rather than from assay-based typing. Findings and caveats that apply to the study as a whole: How much clinical and demographic metadata was included differed by source and by participant, and the metadata was provided uncurated.

TCRbeta CDR3 regions were amplified from genomic DNA using the immunoSEQ Assay, a bias-controlled multiplex PCR. The original methods were these. The number of nucleated cells in each sample was estimated by amplification of reference gene primers within the assay. To quantify the absolute abundance of each unique TCRbeta CDR3 rearrangement, sequence reads were collapsed and filtered. For each sample, productive Simpson clonality was calculated by taking the square root of Simpson's diversity index across productive rearrangements. The clones in this table, taken by TCRdb from immuneACCESS, are in-frame only. Not every clone is retained; where verified, under half of the shortfall comes from an unresolved V gene, and the cause of the rest is unknown. From that table come the V and J calls and clone size; the DNA was used to work out D and trimming. Recorded for this sample are about 220,000 clones; about 80% of them occurred a single time. The ten largest clones add up to about 4.6% of the sample.

In the prospective study, participants were roughly 18 to 100 years old, resided in about two dozen geographic areas of the United States, and were enrolled through a virtual design. In the prospective study, participants were assigned to cohorts based on the clinical history participants reported in a screening survey and a study questionnaire. Exposed participants were defined as having been in contact with someone with a PCR-confirmed or clinician-diagnosed COVID-19 case within 2 weeks of study entry. In the prospective study, mobile phlebotomists collected whole blood, serum and a nasopharyngeal or oropharyngeal swab from each participant. Over an approximately 2-month period, participants in the prospective study had the option of providing additional blood draws and questionnaires. Before DNA extraction, blood samples from the prospective study were shipped at room temperature or frozen.

The CDR3 has 14 amino acids, counting the end cysteine and phenylalanine. The only DNA kept is the CDR3, 42 bases in frame from the first base. For CDR1 and CDR2, the germline V gene lists SNHLY and FYNNEI. The junction shows trimming of 9 bases on V and 4 bases on J, plus 15 bases between the germline ends. As to this clone: The clone's antigen remains unknown. Nothing much larger sits one base from this clone, and base qualities are not available.

The chain couples TRBV2 to TRBJ2-2, with TRBD1 as a weak D call on 5 bases. The clonotype originates from a woman aged 50 to 65 who had been exposed to COVID-19. The sequenced material came from PBMCs or T cells enriched from blood (not recorded which). The CDR3 reads CASTKGSFTGELFF. Read as DNA, the sequence is TGTGCCAGTACCAAGGGGTCTTTCACCGGGGAGCTGTTTTTT.